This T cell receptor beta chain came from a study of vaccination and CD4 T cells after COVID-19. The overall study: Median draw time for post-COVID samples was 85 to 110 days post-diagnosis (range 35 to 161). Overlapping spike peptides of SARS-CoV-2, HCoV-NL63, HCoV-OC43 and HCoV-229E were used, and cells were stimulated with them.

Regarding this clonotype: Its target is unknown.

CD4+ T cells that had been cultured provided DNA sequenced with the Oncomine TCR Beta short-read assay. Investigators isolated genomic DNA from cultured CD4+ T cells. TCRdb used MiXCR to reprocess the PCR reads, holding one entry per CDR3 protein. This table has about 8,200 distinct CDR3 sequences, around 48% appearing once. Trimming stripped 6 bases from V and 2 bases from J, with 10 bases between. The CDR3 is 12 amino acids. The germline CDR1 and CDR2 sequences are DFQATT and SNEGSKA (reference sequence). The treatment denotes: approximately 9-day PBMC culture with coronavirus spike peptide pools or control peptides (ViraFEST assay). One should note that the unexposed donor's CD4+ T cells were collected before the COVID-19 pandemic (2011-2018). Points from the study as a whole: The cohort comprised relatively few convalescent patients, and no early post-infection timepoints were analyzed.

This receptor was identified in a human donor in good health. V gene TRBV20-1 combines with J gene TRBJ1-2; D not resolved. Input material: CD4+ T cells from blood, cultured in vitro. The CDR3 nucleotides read TGCAGTGCATCTCTCGAGAACTATGGCTACACCTTC. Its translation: CSASLENYGYTF.